This TCR beta chain appears in the sequencing data of a study of cytomegalovirus exposure and HLA in healthy donors. Looked up from germline, CDR1 is SGHNT and CDR2 is YENEEA. The CDR3 contains 14 residues. V shed 5 bases and J 5 bases; nucleotides not matched to a gene: 4. Turning to this clone: Its matching antigen is unknown.

Findings and limits, study-wide: The study reported that TCR beta sequences accurately predicted HLA-A and HLA-B alleles in most subjects. In vitro work confirmed that a few CMV-associated chains recognize CMV antigens.

13 Jbeta primers and 60 Vbeta primers were used for the PCR. The data were produced by immunoSEQ multiplex PCR, yet TCRdb's version contains in-frame clones alone and is incomplete. Of about 220,000 clones listed, under 80% are singletons. Sequenced sample: PBMCs. The chain has TRBV11-3 and TRBJ2-1, with TRBD1 matching over 9 bases. The source of this sequence is a woman aged 30 to 39 in good health and CMV-seronegative. The CDR3 DNA follows: TGTGCCAGCAGCCGTGGGACAGGGAACAATGAGCAGTTCTTC. Amino acids: CASSRGTGNNEQFF.